This paragraph reports one TCR beta chain. Its target is not known. The sample comes from a study of cytomegalovirus exposure and HLA in healthy donors. Study-wide points: Common viral pathogens seemed, in a later analysis, to connect with several of the most significant clusters.

Looked up from germline, CDR1 is LNHNV and CDR2 is YYDKDF (reference sequence). The V end was cut by 1 base, the J end by 1 base, with 7 bases between. This CDR3 is 14 amino acids long. 13 Jbeta primers and 60 Vbeta primers were used for the PCR. Clones were sequenced by immunoSEQ multiplex PCR, and TCRdb holds only the in-frame ones, with some missing. The sample has approximately 140,000 clones; 70% to 80% are singletons. The sample comprised PBMCs. The receptor's source is a woman aged 50 to 65 in good health and CMV-seronegative. The chain couples TRBV15 to TRBJ1-1; D remains unclear. Here the CDR3 DNA reads TGTGCCACCAGCAGAGTTTTACAGAACACTGAAGCTTTCTTT. Its translation is CATSRVLQNTEAFF.